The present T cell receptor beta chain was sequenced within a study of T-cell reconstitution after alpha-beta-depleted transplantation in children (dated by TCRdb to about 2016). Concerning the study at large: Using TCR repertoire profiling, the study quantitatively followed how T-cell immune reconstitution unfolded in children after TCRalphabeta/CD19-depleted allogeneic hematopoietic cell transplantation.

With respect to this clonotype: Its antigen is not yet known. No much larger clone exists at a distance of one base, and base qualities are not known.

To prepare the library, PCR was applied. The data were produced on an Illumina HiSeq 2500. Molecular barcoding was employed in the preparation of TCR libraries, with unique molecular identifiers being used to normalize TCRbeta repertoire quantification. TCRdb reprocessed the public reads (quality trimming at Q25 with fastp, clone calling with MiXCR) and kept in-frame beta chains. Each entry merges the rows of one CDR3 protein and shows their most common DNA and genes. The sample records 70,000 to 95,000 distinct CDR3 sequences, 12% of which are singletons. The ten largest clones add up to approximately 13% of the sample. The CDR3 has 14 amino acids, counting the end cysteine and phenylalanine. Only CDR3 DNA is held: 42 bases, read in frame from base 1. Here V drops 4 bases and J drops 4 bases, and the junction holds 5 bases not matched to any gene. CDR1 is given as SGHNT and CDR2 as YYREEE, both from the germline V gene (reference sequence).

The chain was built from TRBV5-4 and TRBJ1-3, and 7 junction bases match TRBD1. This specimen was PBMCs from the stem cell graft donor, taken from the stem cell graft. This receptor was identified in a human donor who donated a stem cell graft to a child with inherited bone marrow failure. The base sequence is TGTGCCAGCAGCCGGGACAGCATCGGAAACACCATATATTTT. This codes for CASSRDSIGNTIYF.